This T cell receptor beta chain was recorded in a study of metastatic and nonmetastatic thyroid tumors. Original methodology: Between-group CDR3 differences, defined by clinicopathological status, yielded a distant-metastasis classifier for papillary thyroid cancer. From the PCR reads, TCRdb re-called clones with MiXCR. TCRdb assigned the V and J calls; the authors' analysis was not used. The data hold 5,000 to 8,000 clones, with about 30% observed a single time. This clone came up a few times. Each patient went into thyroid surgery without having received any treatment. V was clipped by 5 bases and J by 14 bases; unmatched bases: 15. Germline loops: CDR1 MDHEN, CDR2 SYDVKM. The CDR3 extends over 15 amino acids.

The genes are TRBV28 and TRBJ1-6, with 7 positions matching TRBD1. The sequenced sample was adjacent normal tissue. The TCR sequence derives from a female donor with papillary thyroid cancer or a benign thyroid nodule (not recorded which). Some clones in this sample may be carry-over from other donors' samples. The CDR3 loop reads CASSDRDSLRGTLHF. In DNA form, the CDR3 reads TGTGCCAGCAGTGATCGGGACAGCTTAAGAGGGACCCTCCACTTT. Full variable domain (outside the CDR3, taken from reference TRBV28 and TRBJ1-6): DVKVTQSSRYLVKRTGEKVFLECVQDMDHENMFWYRQDPGLGLRLIYFSYDVKMKEKGDIPEGYSVSREKKERFSLILESASTNQTSMYLCASSDRDSLRGTLHFGNGTRLTVT.